This T cell receptor beta chain comes out of a study of CD8 T cells in Susac syndrome. V was pared by 3 bases and J by 6 bases, with 5 bases of the junction left unmatched. Germline CDR1 is SEHNR and CDR2 is FQNEAQ (reference sequence). The CDR3 consists of 14 residues. Roughly 0.5 to 1 ug RNA was reverse transcribed with random hexamers. TCRdb re-called the immunoSEQ multiplex PCR reads through MiXCR, storing one row per CDR3 protein. The table records more than 130,000 distinct CDR3 sequences, 94% of them present only once. Sequencing targeted TCR beta in T cells from blood (CD8+ and CD4+). Controls were drawn from healthy donors and were matched for age and sex. It was negative isolation that provided the CD8+ and CD4+ T cells, whereas TEMRA cells were enriched by FACS.

Source material: CD8+ T cells from PBMCs. This chain joins TRBV7-9 and TRBJ2-7, with 10 bases identical to TRBD1. This clonotype originated in a human donor in good health. CDR3 loop: CASSLAGTGAEQYF. For the CDR3, the DNA is TGTGCCAGCAGCTTGGCCGGGACAGGGGCCGAGCAGTACTTC.